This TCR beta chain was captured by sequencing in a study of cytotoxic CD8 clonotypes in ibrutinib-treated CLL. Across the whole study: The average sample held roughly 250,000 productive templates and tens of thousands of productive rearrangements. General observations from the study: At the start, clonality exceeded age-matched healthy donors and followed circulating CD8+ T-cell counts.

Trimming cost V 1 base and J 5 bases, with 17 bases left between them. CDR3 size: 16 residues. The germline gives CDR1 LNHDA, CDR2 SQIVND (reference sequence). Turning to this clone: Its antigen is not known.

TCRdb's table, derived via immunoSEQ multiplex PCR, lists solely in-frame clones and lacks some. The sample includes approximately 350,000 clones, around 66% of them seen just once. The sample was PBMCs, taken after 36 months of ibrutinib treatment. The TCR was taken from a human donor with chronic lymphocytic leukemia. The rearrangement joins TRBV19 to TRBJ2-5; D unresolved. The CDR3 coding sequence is TGTGCCAGTAGTATAGTGGCGACGCTCCTAAAGGAGACCCAGTACTTC. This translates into CASSIVATLLKETQYF.